This record looks at one T cell receptor (beta chain) sequence and its context. CDR1 MGHRA and CDR2 YSYEKL come from the germline V gene. Trimming removed 0 bases at V and 8 bases at J, with 10 bases between. The CDR3 spans 13 residues. Every one of the patients relapsed after autologous stem cell transplantation (brentuximab vedotin exposure was variable). Assay used: immunoSEQ multiplex PCR; TCRdb lists only in-frame clones, some missing. The sample has about 94,000 clones; roughly nine tenths are singletons. The data were obtained in a study of PD-1 blockade in classical Hodgkin lymphoma. The sample was peripheral blood mononuclear cells (PBMCs), taken before the second cycle of nivolumab. The V call is TRBV4-1, the J call TRBJ1-2; D call uncertain. This clonotype was obtained from a human donor with classical Hodgkin lymphoma. Here the CDR3 DNA reads TGCGCCAGCAGCCAAGACCCAATAGGAGGCTACACCTTC. It yields the protein CASSQDPIGGYTF.